The T cell receptor beta chain under discussion was sequenced for a study of beta chain features in type 1 diabetes. Points from the study as a whole: TCRB CDR3s from Type 1 diabetes patients were moderately but significantly shorter in all four CD4+ subsets. PCR might pick shorter templates more often, in the same way for patients and controls. Reduced insertions and increased deletions marked VDJ junctions in type 1 diabetes patients. Sequencing the cDNA could make cells with high TCR expression show up more than they should.

This clone was picked up many times. Its antigen remains unknown. Expressed TCRB transcripts were sequenced because the isolated RNA had all been reverse transcribed beforehand. Some clones are missing from TCRdb's copy, which holds only in-frame ones; the method was immunoSEQ multiplex PCR. The repertoire holds around 170,000 clones, with around 9.7% as singletons. Sequenced material: central memory CD4+ T cells from blood. This receptor was obtained from a woman aged 25 to 39 with type 1 diabetes.

The DNA for the CDR3 is TGTGCCAGCAGCCGGACTAGCGGGAATGAGCAGTTCTTC. Encoded protein: CASSRTSGNEQFF. The V and J genes are TRBV11-3 and TRBJ2-1; TRBD2 aligns across 11 bases. V lost 5 bases, J lost 7 bases, and 1 base stayed unmatched. Germline V gives CDR1 SGHNT, CDR2 YENEEA. The CDR3 consists of 13 residues.